These 28 T cell receptor beta chains share one sample of origin, sequenced in a study of Ad26.COV2.S vaccination and SARS-CoV-2 variants. The data were produced by immunoSEQ multiplex PCR, yet TCRdb's version contains in-frame clones alone and is incomplete. The profile covers about 350,000 clones, with approximately 90% appearing a single time and 6.4% taken by the ten largest. Described treatment: roughly 20 received Ad26.COV2.S at low or high dose, single or two shots; about 5 received placebo; per-sample allocation not given. Samples analyzed were those drawn on day 63 after the first vaccine or placebo injection. The source material was peripheral blood, sampled in a trial of Ad26.COV2.S vaccine versus placebo. The receptor source for this set is a person aged 18-65 years who received the Ad26.COV2.S COVID-19 vaccine or a placebo.

CDR3 protein: CASSYPRNTEAFF. The DNA for the CDR3 is TGTGCCAGCAGTTACCCGAGGAACACTGAAGCTTTCTTT. The chain carries TRBV6-5 and TRBJ1-1; the D is unclear. V lost 2 bases and J 1 base, leaving 5 bases between the germline ends. Germline V CDR1 and CDR2: MNHEY, SVGAGI. This CDR3 spans 13 amino acids.

Only a few counts were recorded for this clone. CDR3 loop: CASSLVGTGSEAFF. CDR3 sequence (DNA): TGCGCCAGCAGCTTGGTTGGGACAGGGTCTGAAGCTTTCTTT. The rearrangement uses TRBV5-1 and TRBJ1-1, with TRBD1 matching over 9 bases. Trimming at V came to 0 bases and at J to 6 bases, leaving 3 bases not matched to a gene. Germline V gene data show CDR1 as SGHRS and CDR2 as YFSETQ. This CDR3 has 14 amino acids.

This clone was picked up a small number of times. This chain connects TRBV6-5 to TRBJ1-1; the D is unclear. CDR3 length: 12 residues. The germline gives CDR1 MNHEY, CDR2 SVGAGI. V was clipped by 0 bases and J by 7 bases, with 6 bases between them. CDR3 in amino acids: CASSYSSGEAFF. CDR3 in DNA: TGTGCCAGCAGTTACTCGAGTGGTGAAGCTTTCTTT.

V and J are TRBV19 and TRBJ1-1; D may be TRBD1 (5 bases). Germline V gene data show CDR1 as LNHDA and CDR2 as SQIVND (reference sequence). This CDR3 region has 19 residues. Deletions cut 1 base from V and 1 base from J, with 22 bases between. The CDR3 region is CASSIVRGQGRWENTEAFF. CDR3 DNA sequence: TGTGCCAGTAGTATAGTAAGGGGTCAGGGCCGTTGGGAGAACACTGAAGCTTTCTTT.

The CDR3 is CASSLGLAGSYEQYF. The CDR3, as DNA: TGTGCCAGCAGCCTCGGACTAGCGGGATCCTACGAGCAGTACTTC. The gene calls are TRBV3-1 (or the pseudogene TRBV3-2) and TRBJ2-7; 12 bases line up with TRBD2. The germline CDR1 and CDR2 sequences are LGHDT and YNNKEL (reference sequence). CDR3 length: 15 residues. V lost 4 bases, J lost 1 base, and 2 bases stayed unmatched.

The chain employs TRBV28 and TRBJ1-2, with D perhaps matching TRBD1 (5 bases). The CDR3 is made up of 15 amino acids. Germline V gene data show CDR1 as MDHEN and CDR2 as SYDVKM. V lost 1 base, J lost 6 bases, and 15 bases lay in between. CDR3 DNA sequence: TGTGCCAGCAGTTTATCCCAGGGAACACTTCATGGCTACACCTTC. Amino acid sequence: CASSLSQGTLHGYTF.

The chain has TRBV2 and TRBJ1-5; D is uncertain. The CDR3 covers 14 residues. V was pared by 0 bases and J by 0 bases, with 3 bases between. CDR1 and CDR2 from the germline V gene are SNHLY and FYNNEI. CDR3 in amino acids: CASSEAYSNQPQHF. CDR3 nucleotide sequence: TGTGCCAGCAGTGAAGCCTATAGCAATCAGCCCCAGCATTTT.

The chain combines TRBV18 with TRBJ1-3; 8 positions match TRBD1. The junction had 16 bases not matched to a gene; V was cut back by 6 bases and J by 0 bases. This CDR3 is 19 amino acids long. In germline, CDR1 is KGHSH, CDR2 LQKENI. The CDR3 spells CASSPGRWTGIISGNTIYF. The CDR3 DNA reads as TGTGCCAGCTCGCCCGGACGTTGGACAGGGATTATCTCTGGAAACACCATATATTTT.

This chain connects TRBV21-1 to TRBJ1-5; the table calls TRBD1, which could not be checked here. TRBV21-1 is deemed a pseudogene. The CDR3 sequence is 18 residues long. CDR3 in amino acids: CASSPRDRGQHSNQPQHF. The DNA of the CDR3 is TGTGCCAGCAGCCCCCGGGACAGGGGCCAACATAGCAATCAGCCCCAGCATTTT.

The chain has TRBV4-1 and TRBJ2-3; the D gene is possibly TRBD1 (7 bases). Trimming removed 4 bases at V and 4 bases at J, with 15 bases between. The CDR3 totals 15 residues. Germline V gene sequence: CDR1 MGHRA, CDR2 YSYEKL. The CDR3 is CASSPRRGQADTQYF. The CDR3 DNA is TGCGCCAGCAGCCCAAGGAGGGGGCAAGCAGATACGCAGTATTTT.

V usage is TRBV11-2 and J usage is TRBJ2-7; D not resolved. The ends were cut back, 4 bases at V and 5 bases at J, with 12 bases in the middle. There are 13 residues in the CDR3. CDR1 and CDR2 (germline): SGHAT, FQNNGV. The CDR3 loop reads CASSSSASNEQYF. DNA of the CDR3: TGTGCCAGCAGCTCCTCAGCTTCCAACGAGCAGTACTTC.

This chain joins TRBV20-1 and TRBJ2-2; a weak D match, TRBD1 (5 bases). Trimming left V 3 bases short and J 2 bases short, with 10 bases between. The CDR3 runs to 14 residues. Germline CDR1 DFQATT, CDR2 SNEGSKA (reference sequence). The CDR3: CSASLGANTGELFF. The CDR3 region has the DNA TGCAGTGCTAGTTTAGGGGCCAACACCGGGGAGCTGTTTTTT.

This clone was counted once. V usage is TRBV18 and J usage is TRBJ2-7; D unclear. CDR1 is KGHSH, CDR2 LQKENI, per germline. The CDR3 length is 15 residues. Between the trimmed V and J ends, which lost 2 bases and 0 bases, there was a span of 11 bases. For the CDR3, the DNA is TGTGCCAGCTCACCAGACACGGTATCCTCCTACGAGCAGTACTTC. This codes for CASSPDTVSSYEQYF.

This chain connects TRBV12-3 or TRBV12-4 to TRBJ1-1; 7 nucleotides align to TRBD1. The CDR3 covers 12 residues. Germline trimming cut 5 bases from V and 6 bases from J; bases unmatched to any gene: 3. CDR3 coding DNA: TGTGCCAGCAGTCCCACAGGGGCTGAAGCTTTCTTT. This gives the protein CASSPTGAEAFF.

The CDR3 nucleotides are TGCGCCAGCAGCCAAGTTCCTTTCACGTCCTCCCTCCAGTGGGGGAGAGTTTCACCCCTCCACTTT. Encoded protein: CASSQVPFTSSLQWGRVSPLHF. This sequence joins TRBV4-1 and TRBJ1-6; D may be TRBD1 (5 bases). Between the trimmed V and J ends, which lost 1 base and 9 bases, there was a span of 34 bases. The CDR3 contains 22 residues. CDR1 MGHRA and CDR2 YSYEKL come from the germline V gene.

Only one count was recorded for this clone. The chain has TRBV9 and TRBJ1-2, with a weak D call TRBD1 (5 bases). V gave up 0 bases and J gave up 6 bases, with 18 bases separating them. Germline CDR1 reads SGDLS; CDR2 reads YYNGEE. This CDR3 spans 16 amino acids. CDR3 protein: CASSVAVGRGSDGYTF. For the CDR3, the DNA is TGTGCCAGCAGCGTAGCAGTAGGGAGGGGATCCGATGGCTACACCTTC.

This rearrangement joins TRBV28 to TRBJ2-7, with D possibly being TRBD1 (5 bases). The V end lost 3 bases, the J end lost 1 base, and 10 bases lay between the germline ends. Germline lookup yields CDR1 MDHEN and CDR2 SYDVKM. The CDR3 spans 14 residues. Written as DNA, the CDR3 is TGTGCCAGCAGTTTTCAGGGTATTTCCTACGAGCAGTACTTC. Translation gives CASSFQGISYEQYF.

The chain carries TRBV30 and TRBJ1-2; D perhaps matches TRBD1 (6 bases). Trimming left V 5 bases short and J 0 bases short, with 10 bases between. The CDR3 totals 13 residues. The germline CDR1 and CDR2 sequences are GTSNPN and SVGIG (reference sequence). The CDR3 nucleotides are TGTGCCTGGGCGACAGGAGCTAACTATGGCTACACCTTC. Translation: CAWATGANYGYTF. The full variable domain, with the rest looked up from reference TRBV30 and TRBJ1-2, is SQTIHQWPATLVQPVGSPLSLECTVEGTSNPNLYWYRQAAGRGLQLLFYSVGIGQISSEVPQNLSASRPQDRQFILSSKKLLLSDSGFYLCAWATGANYGYTFGSGTRLTVV.

CDR3 in amino acids: CASSGRPGQLIDNEQFF. The CDR3 nucleotides are TGTGCCAGCAGCGGCCGTCCAGGGCAACTTATAGACAATGAGCAGTTCTTC. The chain has TRBV9 and TRBJ2-1; D possibly corresponds to TRBD1 (5 bases). There are 17 residues in the CDR3. V lost 3 bases and J 5 bases, leaving 21 bases between the germline ends. Germline V gene sequence: CDR1 SGDLS, CDR2 YYNGEE.

This chain joins TRBV13 and TRBJ1-1, with 11 bases matching TRBD1. The V gene's germline CDR1 is PRHDT and CDR2 FYEKMQ (reference sequence). The CDR3 totals 16 residues. After removal of 5 bases from V and 5 bases from J, the junction contained 10 bases not matched to a gene. The DNA for the CDR3 is TGTGCCAGCAGCGAAATCTGGGGACAGGGGGAAACTGAAGCTTTCTTT. Protein: CASSEIWGQGETEAFF.

V usage is TRBV11-2 and J usage is TRBJ2-3, with 11 nucleotides matching TRBD2. J was trimmed by 4 bases and V by 5 bases; bases with no gene match: 5. Germline V gene lookup returns CDR1 SGHAT and CDR2 FQNNGV. The CDR3 is 15 residues long. The CDR3 DNA reads TGTGCCAGCAGCATTAGCGGGGGGGCAGCAGATACGCAGTATTTT. Its translation is CASSISGGAADTQYF.

With respect to this clone: Different DNA sequences within this sample yield the same CDR3. The genes are TRBV11-2 and TRBJ2-7, with D tentatively TRBD1 or TRBD2 (6 bases each). The germline V gene has CDR1 SGHAT and CDR2 FQNNGV. V lost 3 bases and J lost 1, with 10 bases in between. CDR3 length equals 14 residues. The DNA of the CDR3 is TGTGCCAGCAGCTTGGGGGGCCCTTCCTACGAGCAGTACTTC. Translated: CASSLGGPSYEQYF.

The rearrangement uses TRBV6-5 and TRBJ2-1; D remains ambiguous. CDR1 is MNHEY and CDR2 is SVGAGI in the germline V gene. The CDR3 loop spans 16 amino acids. V was pared by 0 bases and J by 4 bases, with 13 bases between. The CDR3 DNA follows: TGTGCCAGCAGTTACTCGTTCAGGCGATCTTACAATGAGCAGTTCTTC. Protein: CASSYSFRRSYNEQFF.

Only a few counts were recorded for this clone. The V gene is TRBV29-1, the J gene TRBJ2-2, with D unresolved. The CDR3 is 12 amino acids. The germline gives CDR1 SQVTM, CDR2 ANQGSEA. V was shortened by 6 bases and J by 4 bases, with 9 bases between the two germline ends. CDR3 coding DNA: TGCAGCGTCGTAAGGACCACCGGGGAGCTGTTTTTT. Amino acid sequence: CSVVRTTGELFF.

The chain links TRBV7-3 to TRBJ2-2, with TRBD1 matching 11 bases. With V trimmed by 4 bases and J by 4 bases, 5 bases remained unmatched. The CDR3 extends over 16 amino acids. Per the germline V gene, CDR1 is SGHTA and CDR2 is FQGTGA. CDR3 nucleotide sequence: TGTGCCAGCAGCTCCACCGGGACAGGGGGCACCGGGGAGCTGTTTTTT. Translated: CASSSTGTGGTGELFF. Full variable domain (remainder filled in from reference TRBV7-3 and TRBJ2-2): GAGVSQTPSNKVTEKGKYVELRCDPISGHTALYWYRQSLGQGPEFLIYFQGTGAADDSGLPNDRFFAVRPEGSVSTLKIQRTERGDSAVYLCASSSTGTGGTGELFFGEGSRLTVL.

J is TRBJ2-1 and V is TRBV9, with 8 bases matching TRBD2. V dropped 2 bases and J dropped 4; count of bases not matched to a gene: 8. The germline V gene encodes CDR1 SGDLS and CDR2 YYNGEE. This CDR3 contains 16 residues. In DNA form, the CDR3 reads TGTGCCAGCAGCGTGTCCGCGGGGGGCGTTTACAATGAGCAGTTCTTC. It translates to CASSVSAGGVYNEQFF. The full variable domain, its missing parts supplied by reference TRBV9 and TRBJ2-1, is DSGVTQTPKHLITATGQRVTLRCSPRSGDLSVYWYQQSLDQGLQFLIQYYNGEERAKGNILERFSAQQFPDLHSELNLSSLELGDSALYFCASSVSAGGVYNEQFFGPGTRLTVL.

This clone was counted only a few times. V usage is TRBV27 and J usage is TRBJ1-3, with TRBD1 matching 10 bases. Germline trimming cut 5 bases from V and 3 bases from J; bases unmatched to any gene: 13. Germline CDR1 is MNHEY and CDR2 is SMNVEV (reference sequence). The CDR3 length is 18 residues. In DNA form, the CDR3 reads TGTGCCAGCAGTCATAGCCGGACAGGGGGTGTCTTTGGAAACACCATATATTTT. This sequence encodes CASSHSRTGGVFGNTIYF.

This chain uses TRBV5-1 with TRBJ2-3; D remains unclear. V was shortened by 3 bases and J by 3 bases, with 11 bases between the two germline ends. Germline CDR1 SGHRS, CDR2 YFSETQ. CDR3 length: 14 amino acids. The CDR3 protein is CASSYRQITDTQYF. DNA of the CDR3: TGCGCCAGCAGCTATAGACAAATAACAGATACGCAGTATTTT.